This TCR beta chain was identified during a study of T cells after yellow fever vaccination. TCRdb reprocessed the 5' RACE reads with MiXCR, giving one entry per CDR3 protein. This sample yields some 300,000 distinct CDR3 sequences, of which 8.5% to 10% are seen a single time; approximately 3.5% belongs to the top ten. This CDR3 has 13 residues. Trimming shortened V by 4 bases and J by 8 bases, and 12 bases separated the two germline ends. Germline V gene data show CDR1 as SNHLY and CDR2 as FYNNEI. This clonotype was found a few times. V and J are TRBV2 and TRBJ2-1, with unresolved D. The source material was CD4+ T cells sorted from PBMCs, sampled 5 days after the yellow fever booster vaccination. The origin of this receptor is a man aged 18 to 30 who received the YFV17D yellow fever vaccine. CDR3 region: CASSVRSVDEQFF. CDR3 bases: TGTGCCAGCAGTGTTAGGTCTGTCGATGAGCAGTTCTTC. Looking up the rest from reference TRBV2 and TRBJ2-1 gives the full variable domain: EPEVTQTPSHQVTQMGQEVILRCVPISNHLYFYWYRQILGQKVEFLVSFYNNEISEKSEIFDDQFSVERPDGSNFTLKIRSTKLEDSAMYFCASSVRSVDEQFFGPGTRLTVL.